This TCR beta chain was captured by sequencing in a study of response to subunit inactivated influenza vaccine. Study-level findings and limits: There was a suggestion from the authors that each seasonal influenza vaccination recruits few new T cells.

TCRdb reprocessed the RT-PCR reads with MiXCR, giving one entry per CDR3 protein. The sample contains over 150,000 distinct CDR3 sequences, approximately 11% of which appear only once. This clonotype was recorded a few times. The target antigen is unknown. The sequence derives from a man between 50 and 59 years old who received an inactivated influenza vaccine. Source: non-naive T cells sorted from PBMCs, taken roughly 45 days after vaccination.

The CDR3 is CASSHRDRFNTGELFF. The DNA of the CDR3 is TGTGCCAGCAGCCACCGGGACCGATTTAACACCGGGGAGCTGTTTTTT. V usage is TRBV3-1 and J usage is TRBJ2-2; the D gene could be TRBD1 or TRBD2 (5 bases each). Germline V gene sequence: CDR1 LGHDT, CDR2 YNNKEL (reference sequence). V lost 3 bases and J 2 bases, leaving 13 bases between the germline ends. The CDR3 has 16 residues.